Listed here are 32 T cell receptor beta chains from one sample, sequenced in a study of beta chain features in type 1 diabetes. Expressed TCRB transcripts got sequenced, as all isolated RNA was reverse transcribed. This table comes from immunoSEQ multiplex PCR, and its TCRdb copy is limited to in-frame clones, with some not included. The sample lists more than 130,000 clones, less than 9% seen once, with about 1.4% in the top ten. Sequencing input: central memory CD4+ T cells from blood. These receptors all come from a woman between 25 and 40 years old in good health.

This chain connects TRBV15 to TRBJ2-5, with 11 positions matching TRBD2. Losses at the gene ends were 2 bases for V and 1 base for J; bases not matched to a gene: 3. Germline CDR1 and CDR2: LNHNV and YYDKDF (reference sequence). The CDR3 is 16 residues long. The CDR3 reads CATSRTSGRGQETQYF. The CDR3 nucleotides read TGTGCCACCAGCAGAACTAGCGGGAGAGGCCAAGAGACCCAGTACTTC. The whole variable domain, filled in from reference TRBV15 and TRBJ2-5, reads DAMVIQNPRYQVTQFGKPVTLSCSQTLNHNVMYWYQQKSSQAPKLLFHYYDKDFNNEADTPDNFQSRRPNTSFCFLDIRSPGLGDTAMYLCATSRTSGRGQETQYFGPGTRLLVL.

The genes are TRBV11-3 and TRBJ2-1; D is unclear. The V end lost 1 base, the J end lost 8 bases, and 15 bases lay between the germline ends. The CDR3 is 15 amino acids. Germline CDR1 SGHNT, CDR2 YENEEA. The CDR3 bases are TGTGCCAGCAGCTTAGGCGGATCTCGGCCCGATGAGCAGTTCTTC. Its protein is CASSLGGSRPDEQFF.

This clone was recorded a few times. V usage is TRBV29-1 and J usage is TRBJ1-4; weak D call: TRBD1 (5 bases). This CDR3 contains 15 residues. Trimming left V 6 bases short and J 2 bases short, with 16 bases between. Germline CDR1 and CDR2: SQVTM and ANQGSEA. The CDR3 loop is CSVSQGAVTNEKLFF. The CDR3, as DNA: TGCAGCGTCTCCCAGGGCGCGGTCACTAATGAAAAACTGTTTTTT.

There are a few counts of this clone. The chain couples TRBV5-1 to TRBJ2-7; no clear D gene. The CDR3 runs to 12 residues. V lost 7 bases, J lost 3 bases, and 11 bases lay in between. The germline CDR1 and CDR2 sequences are SGHRS and YFSETQ. The CDR3 protein is CASGQAYYEQYF. CDR3 nucleotides: TGCGCCAGCGGTCAGGCCTACTACGAGCAGTACTTC.

This clone was seen only a few times. The CDR3 is CASSPGLAGVRTDTQYF. The DNA of the CDR3 is TGTGCCAGCAGCCCGGGCCTAGCGGGAGTTCGCACAGATACGCAGTATTTT. The V gene is TRBV7-9, the J gene TRBJ2-3; TRBD2 agrees at 10 bases. The trim removed 5 bases at V and 1 base at J, leaving 9 bases unmatched. The CDR3 has 17 residues. Germline V gene lookup returns CDR1 SEHNR and CDR2 FQNEAQ (reference sequence).

This clone occurred many times. The V call is TRBV7-9, the J call TRBJ2-5, with D perhaps matching TRBD2 (5 bases). The CDR3 extends over 16 amino acids. Trimming left V 5 bases short and J 1 base short, with 17 bases between. Germline V gene data show CDR1 as SEHNR and CDR2 as FQNEAQ (reference sequence). As DNA, the CDR3 is TGTGCCAGCAGCCCCTCCAAAGGCCTAGCCCAAGAGACCCAGTACTTC. Protein sequence: CASSPSKGLAQETQYF.

This clone was counted at least ten times. The chain employs TRBV5-1 and TRBJ1-5; D ambiguous. From germline, CDR1 is SGHRS and CDR2 YFSETQ. V shed 0 bases and J shed 5 bases, with 6 bases lying between them. This CDR3 spans 13 amino acids. The CDR3 nucleotides are TGCGCCAGCAGCTTGGAAGTAGATCAGCCCCAGCATTTT. Amino acid sequence: CASSLEVDQPQHF.

In regard to this clone: One end of the junction does not line up with germline, which may come from a read error. The CDR3 DNA follows: TGTGCTAGCAGCCAGGGACTAGAGTACGAGCAGTACTTC. Its protein product is CASSQGLEYEQYF. This chain uses TRBV7-7 with TRBJ2-7; 8 positions agree with TRBD2. Germline V gene sequence: CDR1 SSHAT, CDR2 FNYEAQ (reference sequence). CDR3 length: 13 residues.

This clone was seen a few times. V is TRBV9 and J is TRBJ1-3; maybe TRBD1 (5 bases). CDR3 size: 14 residues. Looked up from germline, CDR1 is SGDLS and CDR2 is YYNGEE. Trimming cost V 4 bases and J 2 bases, with 10 bases left between them. The CDR3, as DNA: TGTGCCAGCAGCCCAGACAGTGCTGGAAACACCATATATTTT. Its protein product is CASSPDSAGNTIYF.

This clone occurred many times. The chain joins TRBV7-6 to TRBJ1-4, with D hard to call. The germline V and J ends were trimmed by 4 bases and 2 bases, with 2 bases remaining between them. Germline V gene data show CDR1 as SGHVS and CDR2 as FNYEAQ. The CDR3 is 12 residues long. CDR3 DNA: TGTGCCAGCAGCTCTACTAATGAAAAACTGTTTTTT. This codes for CASSSTNEKLFF.

In its sample, this clone was seen many times. The gene calls are TRBV28 and TRBJ2-7, with TRBD2 as a possible D gene (6 bases). The germline V and J ends were trimmed by 1 base and 6 bases, with 7 bases remaining between them. Germline V gene lookup returns CDR1 MDHEN and CDR2 SYDVKM. This CDR3 region has 12 residues. CDR3 in DNA: TGTGCCAGCAGTTTATTGGGGGGCGAGCAGTACTTC. Its translation is CASSLLGGEQYF.

The table lists this clone with a few counts. This chain connects TRBV18 to TRBJ2-3; 7 bases match TRBD2. CDR1 and CDR2 from the germline V gene are KGHSH and LQKENI. J was trimmed by 5 bases and V by 0 bases; bases with no gene match: 8. CDR3 length equals 16 residues. The CDR3 nucleotides read TGTGCCAGCTCACCACCTTCTACGGGAGGTCGAGATACGCAGTATTTT. It yields the protein CASSPPSTGGRDTQYF.

The V gene is TRBV5-1, the J gene TRBJ2-1, with 9 bases matching TRBD2. The CDR3 has 15 amino acids. Unmatched junction bases numbered 6, after V lost 4 bases and J lost 4 bases. Germline-derived CDR1 and CDR2 are SGHRS and YFSETQ. The CDR3 nucleotides are TGCGCCAGCAGCCTTCCGACTAGCGGATACAATGAGCAGTTCTTC. Protein: CASSLPTSGYNEQFF.

The chain links TRBV28 to TRBJ2-4; TRBD1 matches at 8 bases. The trim removed 7 bases at V and 4 bases at J, leaving 6 bases unmatched. There are 14 residues in the CDR3. Germline CDR1 MDHEN, CDR2 SYDVKM. In DNA form, the CDR3 reads TGTGCCAGCACACGGACAGGGCCTAAAAACATTCAGTACTTC. This encodes CASTRTGPKNIQYF. The variable domain in full, with the rest retrieved from reference TRBV28 and TRBJ2-4, is DVKVTQSSRYLVKRTGEKVFLECVQDMDHENMFWYRQDPGLGLRLIYFSYDVKMKEKGDIPEGYSVSREKKERFSLILESASTNQTSMYLCASTRTGPKNIQYFGAGTRLSVL.

This clone has only a few counts. The rearrangement uses TRBV5-1 and TRBJ2-1; tentative D call: TRBD2 (5 bases). This CDR3 has 13 residues. Germline V gives CDR1 SGHRS, CDR2 YFSETQ. Trimming left V 3 bases short and J 4 bases short, with 8 bases between. The CDR3 here is CASSSDYYNEQFF. The CDR3 region has the DNA TGCGCCAGCAGCTCAGACTATTACAATGAGCAGTTCTTC.

This clone was observed a few times. This sequence joins TRBV6-1 and TRBJ1-2, with D maybe TRBD1 (6 bases). The CDR3 is 13 residues long. Germline CDR1 and CDR2: MNHNS and SASEGT. Trimming removed 0 bases at V and 13 bases at J, with 15 bases between. CDR3 region: CASSEALYRDGTF. The CDR3 region has the DNA TGTGCCAGCAGTGAAGCGCTTTACAGGGACGGCACCTTC.

This clone occurred a few times. The V and J genes are TRBV4-3 and TRBJ1-1, with 10 bases that match TRBD1. The CDR3 is 16 residues long. J gave up 3 bases and V 2 bases, and 6 bases lay outside the gene matches. Germline CDR1 LGHNA, CDR2 YSLEER. CDR3 region: CASSQPKGTGDTEAFF. Here the CDR3 DNA reads TGCGCCAGCAGCCAACCAAAAGGGACAGGGGACACTGAAGCTTTCTTT.

The CDR3 here is CASSLGQGMDYYGYTF. The CDR3 DNA is TGTGCCAGCTCACTCGGACAGGGGATGGATTACTATGGCTACACCTTC. The V and J genes are TRBV18 and TRBJ1-2; TRBD1 matches at 9 bases. V lost 4 bases to trimming and J lost 3 bases; unmatched junction nucleotides: 9. In germline, CDR1 is KGHSH, CDR2 LQKENI. This CDR3 is 16 amino acids long.

This clone has more than one count but fewer than ten. CDR3 protein: CASSQTTRAPGTNYEQYF. CDR3 DNA sequence: TGTGCCAGCAGCCAGACTACTAGAGCCCCAGGGACTAACTACGAGCAGTACTTC. The J gene is TRBJ2-7, the V gene TRBV4-2, with TRBD2 matching 7 bases. Germline V gene sequence: CDR1 LGHNA, CDR2 YNFKEQ. The ends lost 3 bases at V and 3 bases at J; junction bases unmatched: 17. The CDR3 spans 18 residues.

This clone has only a few counts. Being one base from a much bigger clone, this may be a read error. The rearrangement joins TRBV28 to TRBJ2-5, with TRBD1 matching 8 bases. The CDR3 has 13 amino acids. Germline V gene data show CDR1 as MDHEN and CDR2 as SYDVKM. Trimming removed 6 bases from V and 5 bases from J; junction bases left unmatched: 5. CDR3 sequence: CASSITGGETQYF. The CDR3 DNA is TGTGCCAGCAGCATTACAGGGGGGGAGACCCAGTACTTC.

V gene TRBV4-3 combines with J gene TRBJ2-7; TRBD2 matches at 9 bases. This CDR3 contains 15 residues. Germline V gene lookup returns CDR1 LGHNA and CDR2 YSLEER. The J segment lost 0 bases and the V segment lost 3 bases, leaving 3 bases of the junction unmatched. The CDR3 coding sequence is TGCGCCAGCAGCCACGGACTAGCGACCTCCTACGAGCAGTACTTC. Translated, it gives CASSHGLATSYEQYF.

J is TRBJ2-2 and V is TRBV18, with a possible D match to TRBD2 (5 bases). Germline V gene data show CDR1 as KGHSH and CDR2 as LQKENI. The CDR3 consists of 15 residues. V lost 2 bases and J lost 1, with 8 bases in between. CDR3 nucleotides: TGTGCCAGCTCACCAATGGACTGGAACACCGGGGAGCTGTTTTTT. The encoded protein is CASSPMDWNTGELFF.

The chain has TRBV30 and TRBJ1-5; D call uncertain. V dropped 0 bases and J dropped 1 base, with 13 bases sitting between them. The germline V gene encodes CDR1 GTSNPN and CDR2 SVGIG (reference sequence). The CDR3 has 16 residues. CDR3 amino acids: CAWSVQIQTSNQPQHF. The DNA of the CDR3 is TGTGCCTGGAGTGTACAAATCCAAACAAGCAATCAGCCCCAGCATTTT.

The V gene is TRBV5-1, the J gene TRBJ2-7, with D possibly matching TRBD1 (5 bases). V lost 2 bases, J lost 5 bases, and 17 bases lay in between. The CDR3 has 15 amino acids. Germline V gene lookup returns CDR1 SGHRS and CDR2 YFSETQ. For the CDR3, the DNA is TGCGCCAGCAGCTTAGAAGGGGCCCTAGGTCACGAGCAGTACTTC. Protein: CASSLEGALGHEQYF.

This clone was detected only a few times. This chain joins TRBV7-2 and TRBJ1-5; D uncertain. CDR3 size: 15 residues. Trimming took 2 bases from V and 8 from J, leaving 16 bases between them. Per germline, CDR1 SGHTA and CDR2 FQGNSA. The CDR3 loop is CASSLIAAGSKPQHF. The DNA for the CDR3 is TGTGCCAGCAGCTTAATAGCTGCCGGTTCGAAGCCCCAGCATTTT.

This clone has just a few counts. This sequence joins TRBV2 and TRBJ2-5; D is undetermined. This CDR3 has 12 amino acids. Germline CDR1 SNHLY, CDR2 FYNNEI. The V end was cut by 2 bases, the J end by 5 bases, with 6 bases between. The CDR3 DNA reads TGTGCCAGCAGTGAAAGCTCGGAGACCCAGTACTTC. It translates to CASSESSETQYF.

This sequence joins TRBV9 and TRBJ2-1, with 16 bases that match TRBD2. Trimming at V came to 4 bases and at J to 0 bases, leaving 10 bases not matched to a gene. The CDR3 is 20 amino acids. Germline CDR1 SGDLS, CDR2 YYNGEE. The DNA for the CDR3 is TGTGCCAGCAGCACACCCGGGACTAGCGGGAGGGAAAGCTCCTACAATGAGCAGTTCTTC. Translated, it gives CASSTPGTSGRESSYNEQFF.

This clone was detected only a few times. The rearrangement uses TRBV6-1 and TRBJ1-5; 7 nucleotides line up with TRBD1. Trimming at V came to 6 bases and at J to 0 bases, leaving 5 bases not matched to a gene. Per the germline V gene, CDR1 is MNHNS and CDR2 is SASEGT. CDR3 length equals 15 residues. The CDR3 DNA is TGTGCCAGCAGCCCAGGGACAGATAGCAATCAGCCCCAGCATTTT. It yields the protein CASSPGTDSNQPQHF.

The chain's CDR3 is CASSSKYQLAPGDNEQFF. Here the CDR3 DNA reads TGTGCCAGCAGCTCGAAATACCAACTAGCGCCGGGGGACAATGAGCAGTTCTTC. The chain employs TRBV7-9 and TRBJ2-1, with TRBD2 matching over 7 bases. Germline assignment: CDR1 SEHNR and CDR2 FQNEAQ (reference sequence). The ends lost 4 bases at V and 5 bases at J; junction bases unmatched: 17. This CDR3 has 18 residues.

The gene calls are TRBV18 and TRBJ2-5; D may be TRBD2 (5 bases). V was trimmed by 0 bases and J by 5 bases, leaving 10 bases between them. Germline CDR1 is KGHSH and CDR2 is LQKENI. The CDR3 sequence is 14 residues long. The CDR3: CASSPPAGSETQYF. CDR3 nucleotide sequence: TGTGCCAGCTCACCACCGGCGGGCTCGGAGACCCAGTACTTC.

This clone was detected many times. This chain links TRBV29-1 with TRBJ1-3, with TRBD1 as a possible D gene (6 bases). V was pared by 7 bases and J by 0 bases, with 10 bases between. CDR1 SQVTM and CDR2 ANQGSEA come from the germline V gene. This CDR3 comprises 13 residues. In DNA form, the CDR3 reads TGCAGCGCTTTACAGGGCTCTGGAAACACCATATATTTT. This codes for CSALQGSGNTIYF.

This chain links TRBV28 with TRBJ2-7; 11 bases line up with TRBD2. V was clipped by 6 bases and J by 4 bases; unmatched bases: 11. The CDR3 consists of 16 residues. Germline-derived CDR1 and CDR2 are MDHEN and SYDVKM. The CDR3 DNA sequence: TGTGCCAGCAGCCCCCTAGCGGGAGGCCCATATTACGAGCAGTACTTC. As protein: CASSPLAGGPYYEQYF. The full variable domain, with the rest looked up from reference TRBV28 and TRBJ2-7, is DVKVTQSSRYLVKRTGEKVFLECVQDMDHENMFWYRQDPGLGLRLIYFSYDVKMKEKGDIPEGYSVSREKKERFSLILESASTNQTSMYLCASSPLAGGPYYEQYFGPGTRLTVT.